The source of this T cell receptor beta chain is a study of blood T cell repertoires in COVID-19. Study in general: PBMCs, B-cell-depleted T cells, or T cells were the source of the cDNA or gDNA that made up the material.

How the authors handled the data: How many nucleated cells were present was estimated from reference gene primer amplification. The method was immunoSEQ multiplex PCR; TCRdb's version includes in-frame clones alone and lacks a portion of them. Clone size and V and J calls were adopted from that table, with D and trimming inferred from the DNA. Seen here are around 290,000 clones, more than 75% observed once, and the top ten hold over 2%. Participants, about 18 to 100 years old, spanned fewer than 30 US areas. In germline, CDR1 is SGHNT, CDR2 YYREEE (reference sequence). This CDR3 region has 18 residues. Trimming took 0 bases from V and 4 from J, leaving 22 bases between them.

What was sequenced was PBMCs or T cells enriched from blood (not recorded which). The chain has TRBV5-4 and TRBJ2-5, with D maybe TRBD2 (5 bases). The receptor was derived from a woman aged 18-29 years who had recovered from COVID-19. CDR3 protein: CASSLGAQRSWGSETQYF. The CDR3 DNA reads TGTGCCAGCAGCTTGGGGGCCCAGCGGTCTTGGGGTTCAGAGACCCAGTACTTC.